The text below deals with one T cell receptor beta chain. Its target is not known. Trimming cost V 0 bases and J 6 bases; bases outside gene matches: 11. Germline V CDR1 and CDR2: SGHNT, YYREEE (reference sequence). CDR3 length: 16 amino acids. These data are taken from a study of Ad26.COV2.S vaccination and SARS-CoV-2 variants. Study details: The vaccine Ad26.COV2.S was put into the muscle once, or twice with 56 days between.

Documented treatment: some 19 received Ad26.COV2.S at low or high dose, single or two shots; five or six received placebo; per-sample allocation not given. Day 63 following the first vaccine or placebo injection was when the samples were taken. Findings and limits, study-wide: The TCR breadth and depth analyses may have produced an underestimate of total T cell responses.

This table comes from immunoSEQ multiplex PCR, and its TCRdb copy is limited to in-frame clones, with some not included. This sample yields 350,000 to 500,000 clones, of which about nine tenths are seen a single time; 9% to 15% belongs to the top ten. Sample: peripheral blood, taken in a trial of Ad26.COV2.S vaccine versus placebo. The chain recombines TRBV5-4 with TRBJ2-5; 7 nucleotides agree with TRBD2. The clonotype originates from a person aged 18-65 years who received the Ad26.COV2.S COVID-19 vaccine or a placebo. Written as DNA, the CDR3 is TGTGCCAGCAGCTTGGGGGCTAGCGGTTCCTTCCAGACCCAGTACTTC. Protein sequence: CASSLGASGSFQTQYF.